A few counts support the clone carrying this T cell receptor (beta chain). Its antigen is currently unknown. The study ran its PCR with 60 Vbeta and 13 Jbeta primers. TCRdb's copy holds only in-frame clones and misses some; the assay was immunoSEQ multiplex PCR. The table lists about 130,000 clones, roughly a sixth of them singletons. The data were obtained in a study of cytomegalovirus exposure and HLA in healthy donors. Study-wide points: Productive status was seen about 90% or about 30% of the time for most TCR beta V segments in an earlier analysis.

This CDR3 contains 12 residues. CDR1 is SGHTA and CDR2 is FQGNSA in the germline V gene. V lost 3 bases to trimming and J lost 7 bases, with 10 bases between them. The receptor's source is a female donor in good health and CMV-seropositive. Source material: PBMCs. The chain is built from TRBV7-2 and TRBJ2-7; tentative D call: TRBD1 (6 bases). CDR3 protein: CASSLDRVEQYF. CDR3 coding DNA: TGTGCCAGCAGCTTGGACAGAGTGGAGCAGTACTTC.